The source of this T cell receptor (beta chain) is a study of neurological immune-mediated disorders. A single record per CDR3 protein comes from TCRdb applying MiXCR to the 5' RACE reads. The sample has about 50,000 distinct CDR3 sequences, 4% to 5.5% seen once. J was trimmed by 7 bases and V by 5 bases; bases with no gene match: 9. The CDR3 has 14 amino acids. Germline V gives CDR1 MDHEN, CDR2 SYDVKM. This clonotype has at least ten counts. The chain has TRBV28 and TRBJ2-3, with 7 bases that match TRBD2. The sequence derives from a man in his fifties with multiple sclerosis. Sequenced: PBMCs. In DNA form, the CDR3 reads TGTGCCAGCAGTGATCCAGCGGGGCGCTATACGCAGTATTTT. Its protein product is CASSDPAGRYTQYF.